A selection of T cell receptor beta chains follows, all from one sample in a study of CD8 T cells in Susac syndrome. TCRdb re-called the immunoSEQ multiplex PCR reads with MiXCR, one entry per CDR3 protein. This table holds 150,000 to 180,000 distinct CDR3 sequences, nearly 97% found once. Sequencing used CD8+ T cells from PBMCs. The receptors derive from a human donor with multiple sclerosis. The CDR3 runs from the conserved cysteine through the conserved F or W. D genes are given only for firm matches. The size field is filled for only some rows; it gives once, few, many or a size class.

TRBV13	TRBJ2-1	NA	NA	CASSPTSMHNEQFF	TGTGCCAGCAGCCCCACCTCGATGCACAATGAGCAGTTCTTC
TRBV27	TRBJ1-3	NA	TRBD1	CASRRGQGDTIYF	TGTGCCAGTAGAAGAGGACAGGGTGACACCATATATTTT
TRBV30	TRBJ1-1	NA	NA	CAWDLNTEAFF	TGTGCCTGGGATCTAAACACTGAAGCTTTCTTT
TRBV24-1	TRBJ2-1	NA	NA	CATSVLGTEQFF	TGTGCCACCAGTGTCTTAGGGACAGAGCAGTTCTTC
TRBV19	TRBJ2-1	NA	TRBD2	CASSIPAGGFNEQFF	TGTGCCAGTAGTATACCGGCGGGGGGGTTCAATGAGCAGTTCTTC
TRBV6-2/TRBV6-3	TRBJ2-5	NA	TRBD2	CACYGLAGGMETQYF	TGTGCCTGCTATGGACTAGCGGGGGGGATGGAGACCCAGTACTTC
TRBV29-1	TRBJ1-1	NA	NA	CSTGGTEAFF	TGCAGTACTGGGGGCACTGAAGCTTTCTTT
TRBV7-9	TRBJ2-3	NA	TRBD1	CASSSPGTGTDTQYF	TGTGCCAGCAGCTCCCCCGGGACAGGGACAGATACGCAGTATTTT
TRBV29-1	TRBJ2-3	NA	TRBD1	CSVEWVYGTETDTQYF	TGCAGCGTTGAATGGGTATACGGGACAGAAACAGATACGCAGTATTTT
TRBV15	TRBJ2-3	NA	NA	CATSRDLPDTQYF	TGTGCCACCAGCAGAGATCTGCCGGATACGCAGTATTTT
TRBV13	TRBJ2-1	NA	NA	CASSTGERKFF	TGTGCCAGCAGCACCGGGGAGCGTAAGTTCTTC
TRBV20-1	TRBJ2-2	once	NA	CSARDLQIANTGELFF	TGCAGTGCTAGAGATCTACAGATAGCCAACACCGGGGAGCTGTTTTTT
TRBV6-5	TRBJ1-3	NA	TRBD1	CASRPAGGIGNTIYF	TGTGCCAGCAGGCCAGCAGGGGGTATCGGAAACACCATATATTTT
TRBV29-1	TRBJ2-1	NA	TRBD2	CSLGTSGSYNEQFF	TGCAGCCTCGGGACTAGCGGCTCCTACAATGAGCAGTTCTTC
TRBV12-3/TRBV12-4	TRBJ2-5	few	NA	CASSSEETQYF	TGTGCCAGCAGTTCCGAAGAGACCCAGTACTTC
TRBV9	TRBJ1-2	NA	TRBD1	CASRGTGSLYGYTF	TGTGCCAGCAGGGGGACAGGATCTCTCTATGGCTACACCTTC
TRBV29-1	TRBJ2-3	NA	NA	CSVMSTDTQYF	TGCAGCGTTATGAGTACAGATACGCAGTATTTT
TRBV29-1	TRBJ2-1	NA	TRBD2	CSVETGGPKRYNEQFF	TGCAGCGTTGAAACGGGGGGACCAAAGAGATACAATGAGCAGTTCTTC
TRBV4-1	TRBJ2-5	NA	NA	CASSQTGRGLETQYF	TGCGCCAGCAGCCAGACCGGACGGGGATTGGAGACCCAGTACTTC
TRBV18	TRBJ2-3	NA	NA	CASSPRTTRTTDTQYF	TGTGCCAGCTCACCGCGGACCACGCGAACCACAGATACGCAGTATTTT
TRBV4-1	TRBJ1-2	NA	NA	CASSQAPGEEDGYTF	TGCGCCAGCAGCCAAGCTCCGGGTGAGGAGGATGGCTACACCTTC
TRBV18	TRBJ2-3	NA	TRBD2	CASSLGLAGAKSTDTQYF	TGTGCCAGCTCACTGGGACTAGCGGGGGCCAAGAGCACAGATACGCAGTATTTT
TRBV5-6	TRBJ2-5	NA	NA	CASSSLTRQAETQYF	TGTGCCAGCAGCTCGTTAACTAGACAGGCAGAGACCCAGTACTTC
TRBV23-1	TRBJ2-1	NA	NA	CASSQFLYEQFF	TGCGCCAGCAGTCAATTCCTCTATGAGCAGTTCTTC
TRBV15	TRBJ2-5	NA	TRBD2	CATSREASGGTQGKETQYF	TGTGCCACCAGCAGAGAAGCTAGCGGGGGTACCCAGGGGAAGGAGACCCAGTACTTC
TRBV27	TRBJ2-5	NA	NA	CASSILGASQETQYF	TGTGCCAGCAGTATCCTCGGGGCCTCACAAGAGACCCAGTACTTC
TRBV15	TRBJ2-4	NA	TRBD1	CATSSIGGRNIQYF	TGTGCCACCAGCAGTATAGGGGGCCGAAACATTCAGTACTTC
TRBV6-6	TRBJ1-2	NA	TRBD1	CASRDRGYGYTF	TGTGCCAGCAGGGACAGGGGTTATGGCTACACCTTC
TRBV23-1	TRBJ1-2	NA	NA	CANSQRLDYGYTF	TGCGCCAACAGTCAGAGGCTGGACTATGGCTACACCTTC
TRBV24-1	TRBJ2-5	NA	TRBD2	CATRSGTSQETQYF	TGTGCCACCAGGTCCGGGACTAGTCAAGAGACCCAGTACTTC
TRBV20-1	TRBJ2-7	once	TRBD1	CSARGQGDREQYF	TGCAGTGCTAGAGGACAGGGGGACCGCGAGCAGTACTTC
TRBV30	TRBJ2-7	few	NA	CAWRGYEQYF	TGTGCCTGGAGAGGGTATGAGCAGTACTTC
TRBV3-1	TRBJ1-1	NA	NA	CASSQKGLHTEAFF	TGTGCCAGCAGCCAAAAGGGACTACACACTGAAGCTTTCTTT
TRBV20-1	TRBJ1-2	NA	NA	CSARQEEELGYTF	TGCAGTGCTAGGCAGGAGGAGGAGCTTGGCTACACCTTC
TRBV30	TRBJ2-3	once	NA	CAWSVLLGQSDTQYF	TGTGCCTGGAGTGTATTATTGGGGCAGTCAGATACGCAGTATTTT
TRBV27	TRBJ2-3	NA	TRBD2	CASSLRGLAERTDTQYF	TGTGCCAGCAGTTTACGGGGACTAGCGGAACGCACAGATACGCAGTATTTT
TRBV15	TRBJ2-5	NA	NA	CATSSPGGGETQYF	TGTGCCACCAGCAGCCCCGGGGGCGGAGAGACCCAGTACTTC
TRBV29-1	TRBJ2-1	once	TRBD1	CSVYTGGEGVF	TGCAGCGTGTACACAGGGGGAGAAGGGGTCTTC
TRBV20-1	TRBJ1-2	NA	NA	CSARDSWAGSSRGYTF	TGCAGTGCTAGGGACTCCTGGGCAGGCTCTAGCCGTGGCTACACCTTC
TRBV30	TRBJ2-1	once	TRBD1	CAWSAGTGINEQFF	TGTGCCTGGAGTGCGGGGACAGGGATAAATGAGCAGTTCTTC
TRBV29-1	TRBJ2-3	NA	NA	CSVEGPRLGTQYF	TGCAGCGTTGAGGGACCCCGCCTGGGTACGCAGTATTTT
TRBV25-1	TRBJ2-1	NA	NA	CASSEYRGPNEQFF	TGTGCCAGCAGTGAATATCGGGGGCCCAATGAGCAGTTCTTC
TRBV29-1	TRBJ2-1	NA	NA	CSVRATSSYNEQFF	TGCAGCGTCCGCGCAACTAGCTCCTACAATGAGCAGTTCTTC
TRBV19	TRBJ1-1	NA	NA	CASSIPRTGPMNTEAFF	TGTGCCAGTAGTATCCCTCGAACAGGACCCATGAACACTGAAGCTTTCTTT
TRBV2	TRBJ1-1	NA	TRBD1	CASSPRDRENTEAFF	TGTGCCAGCAGTCCCAGGGACAGGGAGAACACTGAAGCTTTCTTT